This T cell receptor beta chain appears in the sequencing data of a study of cytomegalovirus exposure and HLA in healthy donors. Use of 60 Vbeta and 13 Jbeta primers characterized the PCR. Generated by immunoSEQ multiplex PCR, the TCRdb table keeps only in-frame clones and is missing some. The sample carries some 140,000 clones, 75% to 85% recorded once. Germline V gene lookup returns CDR1 SNHLY and CDR2 FYNNEI. The CDR3 is 16 residues long. The V and J ends lost 6 bases and 9 bases, in that order; junction bases with no gene match: 12. The study's findings and limits: Cytomegalovirus association was listed for 170 or so TCR beta chains. Per a prior analysis, the majority of TCR beta V segments were productive roughly 87% or roughly 30% of the time. Reportedly, cytomegalovirus status was diagnosed with high sensitivity and specificity.

Comment on this clone: Its antigen remains unknown.

This clonotype originated in a man younger than 45 in good health and CMV-seropositive. This chain joins TRBV2 and TRBJ2-1, with 12 bases matching TRBD2. The specimen was PBMCs. CDR3 nucleotides: TGTGCCAGCAGCGAAAGGACTAGCGGGGTGAGTCTTGAGCAGTTCTTC. Translated: CASSERTSGVSLEQFF.